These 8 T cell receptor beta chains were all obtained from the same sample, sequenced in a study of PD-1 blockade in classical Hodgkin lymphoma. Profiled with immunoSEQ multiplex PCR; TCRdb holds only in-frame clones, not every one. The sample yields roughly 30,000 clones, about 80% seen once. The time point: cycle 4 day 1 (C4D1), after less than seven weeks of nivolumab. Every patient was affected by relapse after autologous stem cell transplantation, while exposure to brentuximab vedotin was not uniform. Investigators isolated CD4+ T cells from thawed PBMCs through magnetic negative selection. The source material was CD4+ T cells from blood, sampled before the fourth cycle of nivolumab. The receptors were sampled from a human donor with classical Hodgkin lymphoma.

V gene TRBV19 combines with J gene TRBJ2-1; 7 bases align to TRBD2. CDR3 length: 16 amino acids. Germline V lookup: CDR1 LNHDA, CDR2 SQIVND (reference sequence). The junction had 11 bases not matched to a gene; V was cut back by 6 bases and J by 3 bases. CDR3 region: CASSRGDFDRYNEQFF. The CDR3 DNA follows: TGTGCCAGTAGCCGGGGGGACTTTGACCGCTACAATGAGCAGTTCTTC.

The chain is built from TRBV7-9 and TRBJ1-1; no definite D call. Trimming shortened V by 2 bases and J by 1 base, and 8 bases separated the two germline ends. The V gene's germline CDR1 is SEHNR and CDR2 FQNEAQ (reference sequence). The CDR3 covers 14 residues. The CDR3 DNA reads TGTGCCAGCAGCTTACGTAAGGGGAACACTGAAGCTTTCTTT. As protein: CASSLRKGNTEAFF.

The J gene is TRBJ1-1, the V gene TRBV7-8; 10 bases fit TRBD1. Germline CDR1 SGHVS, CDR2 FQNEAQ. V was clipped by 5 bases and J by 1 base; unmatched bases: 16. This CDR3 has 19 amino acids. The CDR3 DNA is TGTGCCAGCAGCCTATTAGTCTCGGGGAGGGACAGGGGGAACACTGAAGCTTTCTTT. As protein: CASSLLVSGRDRGNTEAFF.

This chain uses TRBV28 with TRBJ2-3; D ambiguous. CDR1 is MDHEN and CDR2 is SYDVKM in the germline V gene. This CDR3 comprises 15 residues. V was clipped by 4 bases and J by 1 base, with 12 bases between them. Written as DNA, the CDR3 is TGTGCCAGCAGTTATCTTCCTGAGGGCACAGATACGCAGTATTTT. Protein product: CASSYLPEGTDTQYF.

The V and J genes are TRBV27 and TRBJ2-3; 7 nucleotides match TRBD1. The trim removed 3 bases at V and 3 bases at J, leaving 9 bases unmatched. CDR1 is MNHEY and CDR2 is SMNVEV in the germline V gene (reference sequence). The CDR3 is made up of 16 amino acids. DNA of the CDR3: TGTGCCAGCAGTTTTTCAGTCAGGGGGACGACAGATACGCAGTATTTT. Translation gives CASSFSVRGTTDTQYF.

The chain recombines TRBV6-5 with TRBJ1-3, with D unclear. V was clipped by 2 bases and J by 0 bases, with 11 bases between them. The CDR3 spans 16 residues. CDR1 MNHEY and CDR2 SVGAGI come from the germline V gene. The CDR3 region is CASSYGSGDSGNTIYF. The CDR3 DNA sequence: TGTGCCAGCAGTTACGGTTCCGGCGACTCTGGAAACACCATATATTTT.

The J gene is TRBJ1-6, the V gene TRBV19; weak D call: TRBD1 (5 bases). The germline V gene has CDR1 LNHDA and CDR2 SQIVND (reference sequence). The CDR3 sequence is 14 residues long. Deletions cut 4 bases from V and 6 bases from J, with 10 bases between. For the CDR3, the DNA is TGTGCCAGTAGTACGGGGGACGGTAATTCACCCCTCCACTTT. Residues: CASSTGDGNSPLHF. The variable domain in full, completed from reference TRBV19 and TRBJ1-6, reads DGGITQSPKYLFRKEGQNVTLSCEQNLNHDAMYWYRQDPGQGLRLIYYSQIVNDFQKGDIAEGYSVSREKKESFPLTVTSAQKNPTAFYLCASSTGDGNSPLHFGNGTRLTVT.

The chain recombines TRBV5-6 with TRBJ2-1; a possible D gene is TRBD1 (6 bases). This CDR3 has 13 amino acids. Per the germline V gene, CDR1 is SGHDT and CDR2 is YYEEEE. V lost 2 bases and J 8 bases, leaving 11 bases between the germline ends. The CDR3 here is CASSLYRVDEQFF. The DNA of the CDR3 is TGTGCCAGCAGCTTATACAGGGTGGATGAGCAGTTCTTC.